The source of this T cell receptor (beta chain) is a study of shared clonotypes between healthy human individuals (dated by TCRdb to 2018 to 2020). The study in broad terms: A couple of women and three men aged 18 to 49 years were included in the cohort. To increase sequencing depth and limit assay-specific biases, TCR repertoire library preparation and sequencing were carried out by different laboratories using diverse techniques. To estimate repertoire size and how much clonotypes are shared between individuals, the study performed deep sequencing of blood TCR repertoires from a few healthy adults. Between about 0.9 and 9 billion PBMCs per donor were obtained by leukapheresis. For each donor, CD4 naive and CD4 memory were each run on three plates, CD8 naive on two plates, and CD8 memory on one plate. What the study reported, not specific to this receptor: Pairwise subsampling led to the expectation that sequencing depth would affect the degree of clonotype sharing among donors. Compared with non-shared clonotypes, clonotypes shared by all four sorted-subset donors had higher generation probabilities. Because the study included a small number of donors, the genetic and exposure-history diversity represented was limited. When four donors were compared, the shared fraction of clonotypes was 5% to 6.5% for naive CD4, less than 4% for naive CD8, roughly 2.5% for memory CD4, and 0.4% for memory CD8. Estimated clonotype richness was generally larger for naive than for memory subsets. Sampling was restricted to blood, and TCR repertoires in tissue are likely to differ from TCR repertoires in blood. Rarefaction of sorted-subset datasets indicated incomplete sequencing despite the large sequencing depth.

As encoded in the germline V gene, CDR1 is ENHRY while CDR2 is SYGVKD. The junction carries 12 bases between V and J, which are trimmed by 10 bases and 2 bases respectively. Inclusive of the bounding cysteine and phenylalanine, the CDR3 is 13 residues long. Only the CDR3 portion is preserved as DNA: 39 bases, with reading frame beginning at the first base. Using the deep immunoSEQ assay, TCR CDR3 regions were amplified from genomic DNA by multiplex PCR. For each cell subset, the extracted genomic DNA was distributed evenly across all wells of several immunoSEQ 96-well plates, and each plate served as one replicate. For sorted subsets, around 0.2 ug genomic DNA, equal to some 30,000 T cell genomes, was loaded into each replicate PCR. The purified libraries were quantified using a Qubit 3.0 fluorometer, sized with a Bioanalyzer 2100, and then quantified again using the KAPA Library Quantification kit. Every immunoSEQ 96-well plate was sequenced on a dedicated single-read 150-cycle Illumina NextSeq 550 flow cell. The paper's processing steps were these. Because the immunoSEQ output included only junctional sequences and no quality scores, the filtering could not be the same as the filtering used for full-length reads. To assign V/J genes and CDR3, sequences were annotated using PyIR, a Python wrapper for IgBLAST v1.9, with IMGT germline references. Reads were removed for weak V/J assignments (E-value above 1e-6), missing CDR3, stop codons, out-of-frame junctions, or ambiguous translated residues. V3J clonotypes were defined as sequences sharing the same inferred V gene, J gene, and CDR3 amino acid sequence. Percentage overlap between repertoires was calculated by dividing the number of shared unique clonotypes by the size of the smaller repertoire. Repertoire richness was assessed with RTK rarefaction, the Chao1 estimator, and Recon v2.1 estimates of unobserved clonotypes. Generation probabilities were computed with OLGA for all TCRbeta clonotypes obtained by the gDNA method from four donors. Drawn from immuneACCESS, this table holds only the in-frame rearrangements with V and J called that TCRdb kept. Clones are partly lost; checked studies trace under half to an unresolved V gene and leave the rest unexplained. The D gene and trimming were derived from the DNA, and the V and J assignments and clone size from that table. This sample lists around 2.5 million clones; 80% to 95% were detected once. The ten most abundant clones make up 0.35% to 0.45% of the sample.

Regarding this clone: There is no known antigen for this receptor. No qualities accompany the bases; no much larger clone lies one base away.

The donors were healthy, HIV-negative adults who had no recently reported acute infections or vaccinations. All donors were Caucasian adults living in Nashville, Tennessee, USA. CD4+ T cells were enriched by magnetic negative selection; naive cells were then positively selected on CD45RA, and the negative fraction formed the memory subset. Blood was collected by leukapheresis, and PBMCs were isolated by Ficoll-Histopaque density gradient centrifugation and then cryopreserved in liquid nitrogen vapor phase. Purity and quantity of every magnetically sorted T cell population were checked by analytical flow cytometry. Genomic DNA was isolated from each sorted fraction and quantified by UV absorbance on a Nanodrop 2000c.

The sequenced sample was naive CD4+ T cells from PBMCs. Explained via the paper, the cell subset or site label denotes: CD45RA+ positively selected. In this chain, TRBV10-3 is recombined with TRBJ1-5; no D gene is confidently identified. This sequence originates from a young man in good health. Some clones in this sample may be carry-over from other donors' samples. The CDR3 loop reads CATRDGGNQPQHF. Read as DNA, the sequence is TGTGCCACCAGAGACGGCGGCAATCAGCCCCAGCATTTT.